The source of this TCR beta chain is a study of blood T cell repertoires in COVID-19. Libraries were prepared by immunoSEQ multiplex PCR; TCRdb keeps only in-frame clonotypes and omits some of them. The sample includes roughly 250,000 clones, 65% to 85% of them seen just once. Germline lookup yields CDR1 SGHAT and CDR2 FQNNGV. Trimming cost V 5 bases and J 0 bases, with 8 bases left between them. The CDR3 runs to 14 residues. This TCR was sampled from a human donor in a cohort sampled during active COVID-19. Sequences were obtained from peripheral blood. The chain combines TRBV11-2 with TRBJ1-5; D is perhaps TRBD1 (5 bases). CDR3 loop: CASSETGSNQPQHF. The CDR3 region has the DNA TGTGCCAGCAGCGAAACAGGTAGCAATCAGCCCCAGCATTTT.